The 28 T cell receptor beta chains reported below all come from one sample, sequenced in a study of blood T cell repertoires in COVID-19. The assay was immunoSEQ multiplex PCR, and TCRdb's table has in-frame clones only and misses some. In the table there are approximately 110,000 clones, more than 80% of which are singletons. What was sequenced was peripheral blood. The receptors come from a woman older than 75 with COVID-19, enrolled during active disease.

The CDR3 loop reads CASSGGQNSMNTEAFF. CDR3 DNA sequence: TGTGCCAGCTCAGGGGGGCAGAACTCAATGAACACTGAAGCTTTCTTT. This chain uses TRBV2 with TRBJ1-1, with 7 bases aligning to TRBD1. The germline gives CDR1 SNHLY, CDR2 FYNNEI. The V gene end was trimmed by 8 bases and the J gene end by 0 bases; junction bases not matched to a gene: 12. The CDR3 covers 16 residues.

The chain employs TRBV7-8 and TRBJ1-3, with unresolved D. Trimming shortened V by 1 base and J by 5 bases, and 6 bases separated the two germline ends. Germline V gives CDR1 SGHVS, CDR2 FQNEAQ. This CDR3 is 13 amino acids long. For the CDR3, the DNA is TGTGCCAGCAGCTTAGTAGAGAGAAACACCATATATTTT. Amino acids: CASSLVERNTIYF.

The chain recombines TRBV6-5 with TRBJ2-7; 9 positions agree with TRBD1. V shed 4 bases and J 6 bases; nucleotides not matched to a gene: 7. The CDR3 spans 14 residues. Germline V lookup: CDR1 MNHEY, CDR2 SVGAGI. The CDR3 reads CASSWTGEGREQYF. CDR3 bases: TGTGCCAGCAGTTGGACAGGGGAGGGTCGCGAGCAGTACTTC.

The chain joins TRBV7-2 to TRBJ2-3, with 8 bases identical to TRBD1. Germline values: CDR1 SGHTA, CDR2 FQGNSA. V lost 5 bases to trimming and J lost 1 base; unmatched junction nucleotides: 5. The CDR3 is 15 amino acids. CDR3 DNA sequence: TGTGCCAGCAGCGTGACAGGGGTTCGCACAGATACGCAGTATTTT. Translation: CASSVTGVRTDTQYF.

V and J are TRBV9 and TRBJ2-7, with TRBD2 identical over 8 bases. The CDR3 is 15 residues long. Germline assignment: CDR1 SGDLS and CDR2 YYNGEE. J gave up 4 bases and V 0 bases, and 6 bases lay outside the gene matches. CDR3 sequence reads: CASSVGAGGIYEQYF. The CDR3 nucleotides read TGTGCCAGCAGCGTAGGGGCGGGAGGTATTTACGAGCAGTACTTC.

The V and J genes are TRBV5-1 and TRBJ1-4; 9 bases match TRBD1. The germline gives CDR1 SGHRS, CDR2 YFSETQ. The CDR3 totals 15 residues. The junction had 7 bases not matched to a gene; V was cut back by 5 bases and J by 5 bases. CDR3 protein: CASSLTTGGNEKLFF. The CDR3 region has the DNA TGCGCCAGCAGTCTTACGACAGGGGGGAATGAAAAACTGTTTTTT.

V and J are TRBV5-1 and TRBJ2-1; 11 bases are shared with TRBD2. The ends lost 4 bases at V and 0 bases at J; junction bases unmatched: 9. Germline CDR1 reads SGHRS; CDR2 reads YFSETQ. CDR3 length equals 18 residues. The CDR3: CASSPGLAGLSSYNEQFF. The CDR3 DNA follows: TGCGCCAGCAGCCCTGGACTAGCGGGCCTTAGCTCCTACAATGAGCAGTTCTTC.

This clone was seen more than once but under ten times. This sequence joins TRBV28 and TRBJ2-4; the D gene is possibly TRBD1 (6 bases). The length of the CDR3 is 14 residues. V dropped 5 bases and J dropped 3 bases, with 11 bases sitting between them. Germline-derived CDR1 and CDR2 are MDHEN and SYDVKM. The CDR3 region is CASSQIRGKNIQYF. The DNA of the CDR3 is TGTGCCAGCAGTCAAATCAGGGGCAAAAACATTCAGTACTTC.

This rearrangement joins TRBV3-1 (or the pseudogene TRBV3-2) to TRBJ2-2, with D possibly matching TRBD2 (5 bases). V shed 1 base and J shed 1 base, with 7 bases lying between them. Looked up from germline, CDR1 is LGHDT and CDR2 is YNNKEL (reference sequence). The CDR3 covers 15 residues. CDR3 nucleotides: TGTGCCAGCAGCCAAGTCGGGGAGAACACCGGGGAGCTGTTTTTT. Its translation is CASSQVGENTGELFF.

V is TRBV4-3 and J is TRBJ2-7, with 12 bases aligning to TRBD2. This CDR3 contains 16 residues. Trimming at V came to 3 bases and at J to 1 base, leaving 4 bases not matched to a gene. Germline CDR1 LGHNA, CDR2 YSLEER. The CDR3 protein is CASSHYGTSGSYEQYF. CDR3 sequence (DNA): TGCGCCAGCAGCCATTACGGGACTAGCGGGTCCTACGAGCAGTACTTC.

This chain connects TRBV18 to TRBJ1-1; D gene unclear. The V gene's germline CDR1 is KGHSH and CDR2 LQKENI. CDR3 size: 15 residues. V gave up 4 bases and J gave up 2 bases, with 14 bases separating them. The DNA for the CDR3 is TGTGCCAGCTCACAAACAAACATCGAAAACACTGAAGCTTTCTTT. This codes for CASSQTNIENTEAFF.

V usage is TRBV27 and J usage is TRBJ1-2; TRBD1 aligns across 7 bases. J gave up 5 bases and V 4 bases, and 4 bases lay outside the gene matches. The CDR3 totals 13 residues. Germline lookup yields CDR1 MNHEY and CDR2 SMNVEV (reference sequence). The CDR3 sequence is CASSSTGLYGYTF. CDR3 in DNA: TGTGCCAGCAGTTCGACAGGGTTATATGGCTACACCTTC.

This chain joins TRBV6-6 and TRBJ1-1; D perhaps matches TRBD1 (5 bases). The CDR3 runs to 12 residues. V lost 4 bases and J lost 6, with 9 bases in between. Germline V CDR1 and CDR2: MNHNY, SVGAGI (reference sequence). The CDR3 loop is CASSLQEPEAFF. CDR3 in DNA: TGTGCCAGCAGTTTACAGGAGCCTGAAGCTTTCTTT.

This clone was observed a few times. This sequence joins TRBV9 and TRBJ1-3; 7 bases are shared with TRBD1. The CDR3 is 14 residues long. Germline assignment: CDR1 SGDLS and CDR2 YYNGEE. Losses at the gene ends were 5 bases for V and 2 bases for J; bases not matched to a gene: 4. The CDR3 region is CASRTGIAGNTIYF. The DNA for the CDR3 is TGTGCCAGCAGGACAGGGATAGCTGGAAACACCATATATTTT.

The gene calls are TRBV28 and TRBJ2-4, with 12 bases fitting TRBD2. V was clipped by 3 bases and J by 7 bases; unmatched bases: 16. The CDR3 totals 19 residues. Germline CDR1 is MDHEN and CDR2 is SYDVKM. CDR3 in DNA: TGTGCCAGCAGTTTTTATCCCCGGACTAGCGGGAATGTCCGGAACATTCAGTACTTC. This gives the protein CASSFYPRTSGNVRNIQYF.

The chain couples TRBV7-9 to TRBJ1-5; TRBD1 matches at 7 bases. V lost 5 bases, J lost 5 bases, and 9 bases stayed unmatched. Germline loops: CDR1 SEHNR, CDR2 FQNEAQ (reference sequence). This CDR3 is 15 amino acids long. The CDR3 DNA reads as TGTGCCAGCAGCAATACAGGGGTTTTCGATCAGCCCCAGCATTTT. This gives the protein CASSNTGVFDQPQHF.

V is TRBV19 and J is TRBJ2-3; 12 nucleotides line up with TRBD2. CDR3 length: 15 residues. Trimming at V came to 4 bases and at J to 9 bases, leaving 8 bases not matched to a gene. Germline V gene data show CDR1 as LNHDA and CDR2 as SQIVND (reference sequence). Written as DNA, the CDR3 is TGTGCCAGTAGTACCCCCGGACTAGCGGGGACAACGCAGTATTTT. This encodes CASSTPGLAGTTQYF.

V usage is TRBV6-1 and J usage is TRBJ2-3; 7 nucleotides align to TRBD1. The V segment lost 2 bases and the J segment 6 bases; nucleotides outside the gene matches: 8. CDR3 length: 15 residues. Germline loops: CDR1 MNHNS, CDR2 SASEGT. The CDR3 sequence is CASSERDRVTDTQYF. The CDR3 DNA follows: TGTGCCAGCAGTGAACGAGACAGGGTTACGGATACGCAGTATTTT.

The J gene is TRBJ1-6, the V gene TRBV9; D gene uncertain. The CDR3 consists of 13 residues. CDR1 is SGDLS and CDR2 is YYNGEE in the germline V gene. V was shortened by 0 bases and J by 7 bases, with 5 bases between the two germline ends. This CDR3 reads CASSVVSNSPLHF. The CDR3 DNA reads TGTGCCAGCAGCGTAGTAAGCAATTCACCCCTCCACTTT.

The gene calls are TRBV5-1 and TRBJ1-6; 7 bases agree with TRBD1. CDR1 and CDR2 (germline): SGHRS, YFSETQ. This CDR3 has 15 amino acids. The V and J ends lost 4 bases and 3 bases, in that order; junction bases with no gene match: 4. This chain's CDR3 is CASSRDRIYNSPLHF. CDR3 bases: TGCGCCAGCAGCCGGGACAGAATCTATAATTCACCCCTCCACTTT.

The chain recombines TRBV27 with TRBJ2-3; 11 bases map to TRBD1. The trim removed 3 bases at V and 2 bases at J, leaving 10 bases unmatched. Per germline, CDR1 MNHEY and CDR2 SMNVEV (reference sequence). The CDR3 is 18 amino acids. The CDR3: CASSLDRGQGGYTDTQYF. The CDR3 coding sequence is TGTGCCAGCAGTTTGGACAGGGGGCAAGGCGGGTACACAGATACGCAGTATTTT.

This clone was seen more than once but under ten times. The chain joins TRBV14 to TRBJ2-1; possibly TRBD2 for D (5 bases). The CDR3 length is 15 residues. V was cut by 0 bases and J by 7 bases, with 13 bases left in between. From germline, CDR1 is SGHDN and CDR2 FVKESK. The CDR3 coding sequence is TGTGCCAGCAGCCAAGACTTAGGGAGCATTAATGAGCAGTTCTTC. It codes for CASSQDLGSINEQFF.

This sequence joins TRBV23-1 and TRBJ2-1, with TRBD2 matching 16 bases. TRBV23-1 belongs to the ORF category, with a function that is uncertain. The CDR3 runs 21 residues. V trimming: 0 bases; J trimming: 10 bases; junction bases outside the gene matches: 18. The CDR3 reads CASSQSGGVGGLAGGSTEQFF. The CDR3 DNA is TGCGCCAGCAGTCAATCGGGCGGGGTAGGGGGACTAGCGGGAGGGTCAACCGAGCAGTTCTTC.

The V and J genes are TRBV15 and TRBJ1-6; possibly TRBD1 for D (5 bases). Trimming cost V 5 bases and J 8 bases, with 10 bases left between them. This CDR3 has 13 amino acids. Looked up from germline, CDR1 is LNHNV and CDR2 is YYDKDF (reference sequence). This CDR3 is CATSPGMDSPLHF. In nucleotides, the CDR3 is TGTGCCACCAGCCCAGGGATGGATTCACCCCTCCACTTT.

The V gene is TRBV4-3, the J gene TRBJ1-6; D not resolved. The CDR3 has 14 residues. V lost 0 bases and J 7 bases, leaving 7 bases between the germline ends. The germline CDR1 and CDR2 sequences are LGHNA and YSLEER. CDR3 bases: TGCGCCAGCAGCCAAGAATCGCGGAATTCACCCCTCCACTTT. This encodes CASSQESRNSPLHF.

The chain joins TRBV7-2 to TRBJ1-2; D remains ambiguous. The germline V and J ends were trimmed by 4 bases and 7 bases, with 19 bases remaining between them. The germline V gene encodes CDR1 SGHTA and CDR2 FQGNSA. There are 15 residues in the CDR3. This chain's CDR3 is CASSSNHLGSGGYTF. In DNA, the CDR3 is TGTGCCAGCAGCTCGAACCACCTAGGCTCGGGTGGCTACACCTTC.

This clone was found a few times. The rearrangement uses TRBV7-9 and TRBJ2-7; 14 bases are a match to TRBD2. In germline, CDR1 is SEHNR, CDR2 FQNEAQ (reference sequence). Germline trimming cut 5 bases from V and 5 bases from J; bases unmatched to any gene: 5. This CDR3 is 15 amino acids long. The CDR3 DNA sequence: TGTGCCAGCAGCACGGGACTAGCGGGAGTCCACGAGCAGTACTTC. Residues: CASSTGLAGVHEQYF. Full variable domain (remainder filled in from reference TRBV7-9 and TRBJ2-7): DTGVSQNPRHKITKRGQNVTFRCDPISEHNRLYWYRQTLGQGPEFLTYFQNEAQLEKSRLLSDRFSAERPKGSFSTLEIQRTEQGDSAMYLCASSTGLAGVHEQYFGPGTRLTVT.

For the CDR3, the DNA is TGTGCCAGCAGACCACAGGGGGGTAAGTACTTC. Its translation is CASRPQGGKYF. This chain links TRBV6-5 with TRBJ2-7; 8 bases line up with TRBD1. The V gene's germline CDR1 is MNHEY and CDR2 SVGAGI. There are 11 residues in the CDR3. The trim removed 6 bases at V and 11 bases at J, leaving 6 bases unmatched.